Shown below are 9 T cell receptor beta chains from a single sample sequenced in a study of T-cell memory formation after mild COVID-19. Via MiXCR, TCRdb re-called the 5' RACE reads, giving one row per CDR3 protein. This table has 470,000 or so distinct CDR3 sequences, roughly 18% appearing once. Sequenced material: PBMCs or a T cell subset sorted from them (not recorded which). These receptors came from a man between 18 and 35 years old who had mild COVID-19 (a few samples of this study predate the infection). Cell type and time point are not known.

This chain connects TRBV11-1 to TRBJ2-2; the match to TRBD1 covers 7 bases. The CDR3 is 16 residues long. V dropped 5 bases and J dropped 2; count of bases not matched to a gene: 8. The germline gives CDR1 SGHAT, CDR2 FQDESV (reference sequence). The CDR3 sequence: CASSVHRDRNTGELFF. CDR3 DNA: TGTGCCAGCAGCGTACATCGGGACAGAAACACCGGGGAGCTGTTTTTT.

Only a few counts were recorded for this clonotype. This chain uses TRBV12-3 or TRBV12-4 with TRBJ2-5; 9 positions agree with TRBD1. The CDR3 covers 15 residues. With V trimmed by 5 bases and J by 2 bases, 6 bases remained unmatched. The CDR3 is CASSMGQGRQETQYF. As DNA, the CDR3 is TGTGCCAGCAGTATGGGACAGGGAAGGCAAGAGACCCAGTACTTC.

The gene calls are TRBV29-1 and TRBJ2-2; 11 bases are shared with TRBD1. CDR3 size: 13 residues. The germline CDR1 and CDR2 sequences are SQVTM and ANQGSEA. Unmatched junction bases numbered 3, after V lost 7 bases and J lost 5 bases. The DNA of the CDR3 is TGCAGCGGGGACAGGGGGGGAACCGGGGAGCTGTTTTTT. Encoded protein: CSGDRGGTGELFF.

This clonotype was counted only a few times. This chain links TRBV10-3 with TRBJ2-3; the match to TRBD1 covers 8 bases. The J segment lost 7 bases and the V segment lost 7 bases, leaving 4 bases of the junction unmatched. Germline V gene data show CDR1 as ENHRY and CDR2 as SYGVKD. There are 12 residues in the CDR3. The CDR3 region is CAIKDRDHTQYF. The CDR3 bases are TGTGCCATCAAGGACAGGGACCATACGCAGTATTTT.

This clonotype has more than one count but fewer than ten. CDR3 in DNA: TGTGCCAGCACCGGACATGAGGGGCGCGTTGAAAAACTGTTTTTT. This encodes CASTGHEGRVEKLFF. The chain combines TRBV12-3 or TRBV12-4 with TRBJ1-4; TRBD1 is a possible D gene (5 bases). Between the trimmed V and J ends, which lost 7 bases and 7 bases, there was a span of 19 bases. This CDR3 has 15 residues.

The V gene is TRBV2, the J gene TRBJ2-7; unclear D gene. CDR1 is SNHLY and CDR2 is FYNNEI in the germline V gene. Deletions cut 2 bases from V and 6 bases from J, with 2 bases between. The length of the CDR3 is 10 residues. In DNA, the CDR3 is TGTGCCAGCAGTGAAACCGAGCAGTACTTC. The encoded protein is CASSETEQYF.

This clonotype was detected only a few times. The chain uses TRBV25-1 and TRBJ1-1; 8 nucleotides align to TRBD1. Germline CDR1 reads MGHDK; CDR2 reads SYGVNS. The trim removed 4 bases at V and 3 bases at J, leaving 7 bases unmatched. This CDR3 is 15 amino acids long. The CDR3 nucleotides are TGTGCCAGCAGTGGACGAGGACAGGGATACACTGAAGCTTTCTTT. Encoded protein: CASSGRGQGYTEAFF.

CDR3 in amino acids: CAWSVTGGQPQHF. In DNA, the CDR3 is TGTGCCTGGAGCGTTACAGGGGGCCAGCCCCAGCATTTT. The rearrangement links TRBV30 to TRBJ1-5, with 9 bases aligning to TRBD1. The CDR3 has 13 amino acids. The germline gives CDR1 GTSNPN, CDR2 SVGIG (reference sequence). The V gene end was trimmed by 3 bases and the J gene end by 7 bases; junction bases not matched to a gene: 4.

This clonotype was observed a handful of times. For the CDR3, the DNA is TGTGCCAGCAGGGAGCGGCTGGCCTACGAGCAGTACGTC. It is translated as CASRERLAYEQYV. The chain couples TRBV6-2 or TRBV6-3 to TRBJ2-7, with D perhaps matching TRBD2 (5 bases). The V end was cut by 6 bases, the J end by 2 bases, with 11 bases between. The CDR3 runs 13 residues. Germline CDR1 and CDR2: MNHEY and SVGEGT.